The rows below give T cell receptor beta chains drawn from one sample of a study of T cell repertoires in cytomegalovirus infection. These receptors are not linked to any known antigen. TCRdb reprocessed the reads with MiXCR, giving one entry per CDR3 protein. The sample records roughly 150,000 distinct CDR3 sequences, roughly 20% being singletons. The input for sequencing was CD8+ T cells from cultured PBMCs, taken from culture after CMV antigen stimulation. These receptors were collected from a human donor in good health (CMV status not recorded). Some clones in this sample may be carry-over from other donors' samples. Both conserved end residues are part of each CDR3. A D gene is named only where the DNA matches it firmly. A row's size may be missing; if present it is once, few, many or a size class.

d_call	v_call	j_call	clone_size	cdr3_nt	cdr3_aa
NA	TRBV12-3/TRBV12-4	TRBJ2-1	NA	TGTGCCAGCAGTGGCCCCGCGCAGTTCTTC	CASSGPAQFF
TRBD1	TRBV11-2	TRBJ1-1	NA	TGTGCCACCGATGTACCGGGACAGGGGGCAACTGAAGCTTTCTTT	CATDVPGQGATEAFF
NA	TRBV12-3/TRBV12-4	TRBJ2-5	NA	TGTGCCAGCAGCACAGCATCCCACGAGGAGACCCAGTACTTC	CASSTASHEETQYF
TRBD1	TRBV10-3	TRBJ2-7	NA	TGTGCCATCAGCCCAGCCCCGGGACAGCCGAACCCCTACGAGCAGTACTTC	CAISPAPGQPNPYEQYF
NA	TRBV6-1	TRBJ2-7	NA	TGTGCCAGCGGGAATCTGGGGGGCGAGCAGTACTTC	CASGNLGGEQYF
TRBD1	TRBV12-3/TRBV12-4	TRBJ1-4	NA	TGTGCCAGCAGTATCGGGACAGGGGTCCCCCTGCTATTT	CASSIGTGVPLLF
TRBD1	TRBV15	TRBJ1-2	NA	TGTGCCACCAGACCGGAGGGGGCTATTGGCTACACCTTC	CATRPEGAIGYTF
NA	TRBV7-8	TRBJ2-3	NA	TGTGCCAGCAGCTTATGGGCAGGGGGCACAGATACGCAGTATTTT	CASSLWAGGTDTQYF
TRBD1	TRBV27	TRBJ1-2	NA	TGTGCCAGCAGTTGGAGGGGGACAGACGTATATGGCTACACCTTC	CASSWRGTDVYGYTF
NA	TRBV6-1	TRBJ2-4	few	TGTGCCAGCTGTTTATTAGGGCCCAAGGAAAACATTCAGTACTTC	CASCLLGPKENIQYF
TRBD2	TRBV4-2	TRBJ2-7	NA	TGTGCCAGCAGCCAAGGCGGGAGCTCCTACGAGCAGTACTTC	CASSQGGSSYEQYF
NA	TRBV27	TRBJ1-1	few	TGTGCCAGCAGTTTATTGTCGGCGTTGAACACTGAAGCTTTCTTT	CASSLLSALNTEAFF
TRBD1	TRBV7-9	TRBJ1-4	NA	TGTGCCAGCAGCTTGACTTGGGACAGGGGTTCTGAGGAAAAACTGTTTTTT	CASSLTWDRGSEEKLFF
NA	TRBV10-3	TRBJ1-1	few	TGTGCCATCCGGGACACTAACATGAACACTGAAGCTTTCTTT	CAIRDTNMNTEAFF
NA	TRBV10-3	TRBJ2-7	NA	TGTGCCACTCACTCATCCTACGAGCAGTACTTC	CATHSSYEQYF
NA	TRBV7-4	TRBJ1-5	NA	TGTGCCAGCAGCGCACAGGGTGTCGATCAGCCCCAGCATTTT	CASSAQGVDQPQHF
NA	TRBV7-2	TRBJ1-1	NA	TGTGCCAGCAGCTTAGACCCCCTCGGCAGGAGCACTGAAGCTTTCTTT	CASSLDPLGRSTEAFF
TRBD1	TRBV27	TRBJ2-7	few	TGTGCCAGCAGCCCACGAATTCCGGGACAGGGGTACGAGCAGTACTTC	CASSPRIPGQGYEQYF
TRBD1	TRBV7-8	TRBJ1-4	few	TGTGCCAGCAGCGGAGTGGGACAGATAGGGGGAGAACTGTTTTTT	CASSGVGQIGGELFF
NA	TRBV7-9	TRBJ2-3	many	TGTGCCAGCAGCTTAGAAAGTAGCACAGATACGCAGTATTTT	CASSLESSTDTQYF
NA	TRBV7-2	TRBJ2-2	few	TGTGCCAGCAGCCACAACGTGGGGGTGTTTAACACCGGGGAGCTGTTTTTT	CASSHNVGVFNTGELFF
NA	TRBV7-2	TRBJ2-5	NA	TGTGCCAGCACCCTGCCCCTCCAAGAGACCCAGTACTTC	CASTLPLQETQYF
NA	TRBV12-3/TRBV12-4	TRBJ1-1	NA	TGTGCCAGCAGTTTAGTGGGGCAGGGGAGTACTGAAGCTTTCTTT	CASSLVGQGSTEAFF
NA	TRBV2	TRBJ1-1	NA	TGTGCCAGCGGCGGGTATGAAGCTTTCTTT	CASGGYEAFF
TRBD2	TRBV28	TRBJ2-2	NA	TGTGCCAGCAGTTTTGGACTAGGAGCAGGGCCCGCGAACACCGGGGAGCTGTTTTTT	CASSFGLGAGPANTGELFF
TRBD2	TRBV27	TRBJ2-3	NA	TGTGCCAGCAAAGTAGGGGCGGGGGGATACACAGATACGCAGTATTTT	CASKVGAGGYTDTQYF
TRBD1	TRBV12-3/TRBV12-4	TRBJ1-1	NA	TGTGCCAGCAGTTTAGTGACAGGGTCCACTGAAGCTTTCTTT	CASSLVTGSTEAFF
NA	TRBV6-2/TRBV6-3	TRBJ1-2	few	TGTGCCAGCAGTTCCGGGACCAACGAAGGCTACACCTTC	CASSSGTNEGYTF
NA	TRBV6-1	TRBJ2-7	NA	TGTGCCAGCAATACGGGGACCTACGAGCAGTACTTC	CASNTGTYEQYF
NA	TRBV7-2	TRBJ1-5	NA	TGTGCCAGCAGCGACCCGGGAGGGAATCAGCCCCAGCATTTT	CASSDPGGNQPQHF
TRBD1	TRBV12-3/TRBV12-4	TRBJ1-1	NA	TGTGCCAGCAGTTTACGGGCAGGGGGCAGGACTGAAGCTTTCTTT	CASSLRAGGRTEAFF
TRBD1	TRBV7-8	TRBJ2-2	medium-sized	TGTGCCAGCAGCCCCCCCCCGACAGGGGACGTTTATAGTAGCACCGGGGAGCTGTTTTTT	CASSPPPTGDVYSSTGELFF
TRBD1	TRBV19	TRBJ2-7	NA	TGTGCCAGTAGTATCCCGGACAGGGAAGACGAGCAGTACTTC	CASSIPDREDEQYF
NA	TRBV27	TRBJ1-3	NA	TGTGCGTCTGGGAGGCTCGGAAACACCATATATTTT	CASGRLGNTIYF
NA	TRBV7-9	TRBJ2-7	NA	TGTGCCAGCAGTCCACGCGGGGAAAGTAACTACTACGAGCAGTACTTC	CASSPRGESNYYEQYF
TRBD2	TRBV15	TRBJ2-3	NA	TGTGCCACCAGCAACGGACTAGCGGGGGGCAACCTAAATGATACGCAGTATTTT	CATSNGLAGGNLNDTQYF
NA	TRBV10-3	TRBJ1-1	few	TGTGCCATCAGTGAGCATCCGACCAACACTGAAGCTTTCTTT	CAISEHPTNTEAFF
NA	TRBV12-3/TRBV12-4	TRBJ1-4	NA	TGTGCCAGCACCGCCCGACAGACAACTAATGAAAAACTGTTTTTT	CASTARQTTNEKLFF
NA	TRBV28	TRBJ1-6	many	TGTGCCAGCAGTTTTCGAACTCTCCGGGCCGATAATTCACCCCTCCACTTT	CASSFRTLRADNSPLHF
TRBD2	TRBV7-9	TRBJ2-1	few	TGTGCCAGCATTGGGGGGGGAGACAACAATGAGCAGTTCTTC	CASIGGGDNNEQFF
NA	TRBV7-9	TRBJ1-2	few	TGTGCCAGCAGCTTCCCTTCAGGGTCCTACTATGGCTACACCTTC	CASSFPSGSYYGYTF
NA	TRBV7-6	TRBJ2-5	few	TGTGCCAGCAGCTTAGCGATTCCCCAGCGGAGTCCGGGGGAGACCCAGTACTTC	CASSLAIPQRSPGETQYF
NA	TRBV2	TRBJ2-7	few	TGTGCCAGCAGTCCGGGACCAGGGCGCTACGAGCAGTACTTC	CASSPGPGRYEQYF
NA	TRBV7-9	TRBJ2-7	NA	TGTGCCAGCAGCGAGAGCAGGGGTGGCTCCTACGAGCAGTACTTC	CASSESRGGSYEQYF
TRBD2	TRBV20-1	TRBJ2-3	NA	TGCAGTGCTGCCCGACGGGGGGGTGGGGGTACGCAGTATTTT	CSAARRGGGGTQYF
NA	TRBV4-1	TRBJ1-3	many	TGCGCCAGCAGCCAAGGGTTACACTCTGGAAACACCATATATTTT	CASSQGLHSGNTIYF
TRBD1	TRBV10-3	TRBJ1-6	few	TGTGCCATCAGTGAGGACAGGGACGGGACACCCCTCCACTTT	CAISEDRDGTPLHF
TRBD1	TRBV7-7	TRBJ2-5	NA	TGTGCTAGCAGCTCCCGCCAGGGGGAAGGGGAGACCCAGTACTTC	CASSSRQGEGETQYF
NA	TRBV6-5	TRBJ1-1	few	TGTGCCAGCAGGTACACAGGGGAAGCTTTCTTT	CASRYTGEAFF
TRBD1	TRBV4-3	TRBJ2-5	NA	TGCGCCAGCAGCCAAGGACAGGGGAGCGGAGAGACCCAGTACTTC	CASSQGQGSGETQYF
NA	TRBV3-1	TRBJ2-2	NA	TGTGCCAGCAGTCTTAGGCCCCCGAACACCGGGGAGCTGTTTTTT	CASSLRPPNTGELFF
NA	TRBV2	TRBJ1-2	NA	TGTGCCAGCAGTGAAGCGGAAGTTAACTATGGCTACACCTTC	CASSEAEVNYGYTF
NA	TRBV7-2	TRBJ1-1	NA	TGTGCCAGCATTACATCTCTGGACGGGCGGAACACTGAAGCTTTCTTT	CASITSLDGRNTEAFF